This T cell receptor beta chain was identified during a study of T cell responses to AZD1222 COVID-19 vaccine. Here immunoSEQ multiplex PCR was the method, and the copy in TCRdb shows in-frame clones only, minus some. The sample has about 140,000 clones, approximately 88% seen once. This clone was recorded only once. Sample: peripheral blood, taken on day 0 of AZD1222 vaccination. The TCR was taken from an adult in good health.

Here the CDR3 reads CASSPDRAQPQHF. The CDR3, as DNA: TGCGCCAGCAGCCCGGACAGGGCTCAGCCCCAGCATTTT. This chain links TRBV4-3 with TRBJ1-5; TRBD1 agrees at 8 bases. The CDR3 consists of 13 residues. CDR1 is LGHNA and CDR2 is YSLEER in the germline V gene. V lost 4 bases and J lost 6; bases outside the gene matches: 2.